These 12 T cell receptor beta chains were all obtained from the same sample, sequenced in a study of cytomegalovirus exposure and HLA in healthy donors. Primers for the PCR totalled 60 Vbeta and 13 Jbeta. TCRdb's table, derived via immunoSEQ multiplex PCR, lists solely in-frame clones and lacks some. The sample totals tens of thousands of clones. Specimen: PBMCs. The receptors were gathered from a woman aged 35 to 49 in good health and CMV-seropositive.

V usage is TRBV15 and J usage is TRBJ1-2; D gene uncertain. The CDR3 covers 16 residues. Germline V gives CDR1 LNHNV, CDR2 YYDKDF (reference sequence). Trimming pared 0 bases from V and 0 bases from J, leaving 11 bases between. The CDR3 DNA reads TGTGCCACCAGCAGAGATGCGAGGATTTCTAACTATGGCTACACCTTC. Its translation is CATSRDARISNYGYTF.

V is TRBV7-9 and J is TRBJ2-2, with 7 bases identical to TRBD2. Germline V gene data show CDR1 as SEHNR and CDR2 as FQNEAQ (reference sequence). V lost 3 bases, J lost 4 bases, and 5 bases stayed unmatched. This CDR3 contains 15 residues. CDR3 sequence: CASSLAGRGTGELFF. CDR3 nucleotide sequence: TGTGCCAGCAGCTTGGCAGGGAGGGGCACCGGGGAGCTGTTTTTT. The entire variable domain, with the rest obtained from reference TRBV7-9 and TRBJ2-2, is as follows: DTGVSQNPRHKITKRGQNVTFRCDPISEHNRLYWYRQTLGQGPEFLTYFQNEAQLEKSRLLSDRFSAERPKGSFSTLEIQRTEQGDSAMYLCASSLAGRGTGELFFGEGSRLTVL.

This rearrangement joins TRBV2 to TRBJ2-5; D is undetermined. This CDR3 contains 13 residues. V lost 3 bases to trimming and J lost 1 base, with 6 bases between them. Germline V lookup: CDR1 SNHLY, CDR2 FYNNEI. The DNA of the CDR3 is TGTGCCAGCAGTGAGAGAGTCCAAGAGACCCAGTACTTC. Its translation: CASSERVQETQYF.

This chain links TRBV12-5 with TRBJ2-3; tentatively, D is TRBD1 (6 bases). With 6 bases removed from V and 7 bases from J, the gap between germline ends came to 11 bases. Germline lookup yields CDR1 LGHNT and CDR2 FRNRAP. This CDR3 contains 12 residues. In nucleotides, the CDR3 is TGTGCTAGTGGGGACAGCTTTTATACGCAGTATTTT. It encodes CASGDSFYTQYF. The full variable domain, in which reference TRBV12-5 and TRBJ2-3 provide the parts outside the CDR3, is DARVTQTPRHKVTEMGQEVTMRCQPILGHNTVFWYRQTMMQGLELLAYFRNRAPLDDSGMPKDRFSAEMPDATLATLKIQPSEPRDSAVYFCASGDSFYTQYFGPGTRLTVL.

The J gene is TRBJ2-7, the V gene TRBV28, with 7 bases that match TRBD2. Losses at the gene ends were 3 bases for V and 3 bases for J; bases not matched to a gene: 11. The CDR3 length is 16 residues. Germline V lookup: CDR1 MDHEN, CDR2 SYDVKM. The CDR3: CASSLMGGSGGYEQYF. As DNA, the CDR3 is TGTGCCAGCAGTTTGATGGGCGGATCGGGAGGCTACGAGCAGTACTTC.

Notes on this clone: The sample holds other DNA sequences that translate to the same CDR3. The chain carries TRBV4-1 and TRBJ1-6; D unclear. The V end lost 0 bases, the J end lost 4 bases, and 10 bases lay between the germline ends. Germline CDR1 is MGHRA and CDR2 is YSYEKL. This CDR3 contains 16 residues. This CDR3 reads CASSQDASGYNSPLHF. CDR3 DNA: TGCGCCAGCAGCCAAGATGCCTCCGGGTATAATTCACCCCTCCACTTT.

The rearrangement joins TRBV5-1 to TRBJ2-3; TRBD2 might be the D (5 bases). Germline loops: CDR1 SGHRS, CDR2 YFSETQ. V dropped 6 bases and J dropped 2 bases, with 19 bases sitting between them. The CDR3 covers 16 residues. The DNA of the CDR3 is TGCGCCAGCAACCCCATAAGAGGGCCCTCCACAGATACGCAGTATTTT. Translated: CASNPIRGPSTDTQYF. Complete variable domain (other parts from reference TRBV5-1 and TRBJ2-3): KAGVTQTPRYLIKTRGQQVTLSCSPISGHRSVSWYQQTPGQGLQFLFEYFSETQRNKGNFPGRFSGRQFSNSRSEMNVSTLELGDSALYLCASNPIRGPSTDTQYFGPGTRLTVL.

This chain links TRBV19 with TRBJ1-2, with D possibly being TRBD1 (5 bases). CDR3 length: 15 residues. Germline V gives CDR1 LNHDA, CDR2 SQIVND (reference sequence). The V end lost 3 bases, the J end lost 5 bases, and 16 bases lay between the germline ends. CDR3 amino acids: CASSIEYRPRYGYTF. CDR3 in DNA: TGTGCCAGTAGTATCGAGTACAGGCCCAGGTATGGCTACACCTTC.

CDR3 residues: CASSLEGHDYGYTF. DNA for the CDR3: TGTGCCAGCAGCTTAGAGGGACACGACTATGGCTACACCTTC. This chain uses TRBV7-2 with TRBJ1-2; tentative D call: TRBD1 (6 bases). This CDR3 region has 14 residues. Trimming removed 1 base from V and 3 bases from J, with 9 bases in between. The V gene's germline CDR1 is SGHTA and CDR2 FQGNSA.

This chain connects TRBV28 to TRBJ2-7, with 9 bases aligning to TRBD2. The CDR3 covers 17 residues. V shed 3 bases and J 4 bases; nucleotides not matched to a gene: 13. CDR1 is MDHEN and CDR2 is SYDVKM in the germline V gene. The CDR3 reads CASSFGDGTSPFYEQYF. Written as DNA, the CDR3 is TGTGCCAGCAGTTTTGGGGATGGGACTAGCCCCTTTTACGAGCAGTACTTC.

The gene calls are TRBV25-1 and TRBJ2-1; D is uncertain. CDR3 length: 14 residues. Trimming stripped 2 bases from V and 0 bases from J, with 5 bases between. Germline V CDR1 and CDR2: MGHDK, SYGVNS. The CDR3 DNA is TGTGCCAGCAGTGAAGAACTCTCCTACAATGAGCAGTTCTTC. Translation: CASSEELSYNEQFF.

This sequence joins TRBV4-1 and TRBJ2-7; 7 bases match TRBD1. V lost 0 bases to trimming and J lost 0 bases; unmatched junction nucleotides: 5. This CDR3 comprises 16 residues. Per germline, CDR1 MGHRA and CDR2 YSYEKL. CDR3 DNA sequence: TGCGCCAGCAGCCAAGATAGGGGGCTTGCCTCCTACGAGCAGTACTTC. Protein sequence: CASSQDRGLASYEQYF.